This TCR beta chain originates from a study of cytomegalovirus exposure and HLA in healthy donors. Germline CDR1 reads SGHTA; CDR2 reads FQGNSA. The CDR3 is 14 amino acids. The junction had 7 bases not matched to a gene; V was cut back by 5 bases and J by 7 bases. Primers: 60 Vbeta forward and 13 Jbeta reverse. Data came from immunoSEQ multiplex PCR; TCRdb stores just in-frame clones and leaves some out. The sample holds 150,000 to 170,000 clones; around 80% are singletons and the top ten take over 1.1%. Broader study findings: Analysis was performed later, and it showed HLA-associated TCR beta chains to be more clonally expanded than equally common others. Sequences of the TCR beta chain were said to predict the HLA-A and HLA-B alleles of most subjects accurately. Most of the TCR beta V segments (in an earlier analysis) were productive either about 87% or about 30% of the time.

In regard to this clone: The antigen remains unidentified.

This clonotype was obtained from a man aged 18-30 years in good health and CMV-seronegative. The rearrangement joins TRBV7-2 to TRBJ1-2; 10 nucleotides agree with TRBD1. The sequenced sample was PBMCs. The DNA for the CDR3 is TGTGCCAGCAGCCATGGGACAGGGGAGGGTGGCTACACCTTC. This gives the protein CASSHGTGEGGYTF.